This T cell receptor beta chain was identified during a study of T cell responses to AZD1222 COVID-19 vaccine. As for this clone: Its specificity is unknown.

Study results and caveats: Only six individuals given AZD1222 were seropositive at baseline. Donors were mostly white British, more females; clonal diversity possibly underestimated.

Sequencing was performed with immunoSEQ multiplex PCR; in TCRdb, only in-frame clones are kept and a portion is missing. The data hold about 180,000 clones, with 94% observed a single time. Germline V lookup: CDR1 SGHRS, CDR2 YFSETQ. The CDR3 extends over 17 amino acids. V lost 1 base to trimming and J lost 4 bases; unmatched junction nucleotides: 7. The sequences come from peripheral blood, collected 28 days after the second AZD1222 dose. The genes are TRBV5-1 and TRBJ2-3; the match to TRBD2 covers 12 bases. The source of this sequence is an adult who received the AZD1222 COVID-19 vaccine. This CDR3 reads CASSLKFRLAGADTQYF. CDR3 nucleotides: TGCGCCAGCAGCTTGAAGTTTAGACTAGCGGGGGCAGATACGCAGTATTTT. The whole variable domain, remainder taken from reference TRBV5-1 and TRBJ2-3, is KAGVTQTPRYLIKTRGQQVTLSCSPISGHRSVSWYQQTPGQGLQFLFEYFSETQRNKGNFPGRFSGRQFSNSRSEMNVSTLELGDSALYLCASSLKFRLAGADTQYFGPGTRLTVL.